A selection of T cell receptor beta chains follows, all from one sample in a study of early stage breast cancer tumors. The table came from immunoSEQ multiplex PCR; TCRdb's copy has only in-frame clones and leaves some out. In the table there are 40,000 to 60,000 clones, roughly 83% of which are singletons. The sample consisted of blood. These receptor sequences come from a person in their fifties with breast cancer. Both conserved end residues are part of each CDR3. The D gene is left open where the match is weak.

v_call	d_call	j_call	cdr3_aa
TRBV6-6	NA	TRBJ1-3	CASSYSTVGNTIYF
TRBV5-1	NA	TRBJ2-3	CASSLGGTRTDTQYF
TRBV28	NA	TRBJ2-1	CASRFHSGNEQFF
TRBV11-2	NA	TRBJ2-1	CAGDRSSYNEQFF
TRBV9	NA	TRBJ1-1	CASTPPLNTEAFF
TRBV10-3	TRBD1	TRBJ2-7	CAIRTGTGGYEQYF
TRBV11-3	NA	TRBJ1-3	CASSLGGATDSGNTIYF
TRBV6-6	NA	TRBJ2-3	CASSYPGGTDTQYF
TRBV7-9	TRBD2	TRBJ2-1	CASSPRSLAGGREQFF
TRBV6-6	NA	TRBJ1-3	CASSYSIDGAGNTIYF
TRBV19	NA	TRBJ2-2	CASSIRFETPTGELFF
TRBV28	NA	TRBJ1-5	CASSLWTGTDSNQPQHF
TRBV6-5	NA	TRBJ2-3	CASSYFHSTDTQYF
TRBV28	NA	TRBJ2-3	CASSDHTDTQYF
TRBV27	TRBD2	TRBJ2-1	CASSILAGEYNEQFF
TRBV5-1	NA	TRBJ2-4	CASSLGQLAKNIQYF
TRBV19	NA	TRBJ2-1	CASSISSSYNEQFF
TRBV6-4	TRBD2	TRBJ2-2	CASSDSTAGGSFTGELFF
TRBV19	TRBD1	TRBJ2-1	CASRGTGGAGEQFF
TRBV7-9	NA	TRBJ1-2	CASSASGRPYGYTF
TRBV15	NA	TRBJ2-3	CATSLGTLEGGQYF
TRBV11-2	NA	TRBJ2-4	CASSLSSNIQYF
TRBV9	TRBD1	TRBJ2-3	CASRGQGTDTQYF
TRBV4-3	NA	TRBJ2-2	CASSPEEGTGELFF
TRBV20-1	TRBD1	TRBJ1-2	CSTGTDYGYTF
TRBV19	TRBD1	TRBJ2-5	CASSIRQGGETQYF
TRBV28	TRBD1	TRBJ2-5	CASRTPTGVETQYF
TRBV7-6	TRBD2	TRBJ2-2	CASSLGSGEAAGELFF
TRBV28	NA	TRBJ2-5	CASSFDIVQETQYF
TRBV18	NA	TRBJ2-1	CASSPESGRRGEQFF
TRBV4-3	TRBD1	TRBJ2-3	CASSQGTGGTDTQYF
TRBV7-2	NA	TRBJ1-1	CASSLAGSRTEAFF
TRBV7-6	TRBD2	TRBJ2-5	CASSIPTSGQETQYF
TRBV7-2	TRBD2	TRBJ2-1	CASSPREGAYNEQFF
TRBV10-3	TRBD1	TRBJ2-5	CAISVQGEQETQYF
TRBV7-2	TRBD2	TRBJ2-7	CASSPPGTSAGEQYF
TRBV5-4	TRBD2	TRBJ2-3	CASRTSGRADTQYF
TRBV4-1	TRBD1	TRBJ2-5	CASSHRDSLLETQYF
TRBV5-4	TRBD1	TRBJ2-3	CASSPGQITDTQYF
TRBV7-2	NA	TRBJ1-2	CASSLALQGKGYGYTF
TRBV5-1	NA	TRBJ2-1	CASSLTGSLNEQFF